Listed below are T cell receptor beta chains from one sample, sequenced in a study of shared clonotypes between healthy human individuals. Repertoires were generated with immunoSEQ multiplex PCR, while TCRdb's copy carries only in-frame clones and drops some. The top ten hold around 0.37% of the sample, which has 2 million to 3 million clones, roughly 93% seen once. The sample was naive CD4+ T cells from PBMCs. These receptor sequences come from a man between 18 and 35 years old in good health. Some clones in this sample may be carry-over from other donors' samples. CDR3s include the opening cysteine and the closing phenylalanine or tryptophan. A D gene is named only where the DNA matches it firmly. For some rows the clone size is stated as once, few or many, or as a class when expanded; others skip it.

D gene,clone size,J gene,V gene,CDR3 protein,CDR3 DNA
NA,NA,TRBJ1-1,TRBV28,CASTPGHRANTEAFF,TGTGCCAGCACCCCGGGGCACAGGGCGAACACTGAAGCTTTCTTT
NA,NA,TRBJ2-5,TRBV14,CATSSALHRAPETQYF,TGTGCCACCTCATCGGCCCTCCACCGCGCGCCCGAGACCCAGTACTTC
NA,NA,TRBJ1-2,TRBV4-3,CASSLGSKGSYGYTF,TGCGCCAGCAGCCTCGGATCCAAGGGCTCCTATGGCTACACCTTC
TRBD1,NA,TRBJ2-7,TRBV6-1,CASSEGTGYGEQYF,TGTGCCAGCAGTGAGGGGACAGGGTATGGCGAGCAGTACTTC
TRBD2,few,TRBJ2-7,TRBV10-3,CAIRGLAGGEQYF,TGTGCCATCAGGGGGTTAGCGGGAGGCGAGCAGTACTTC
NA,NA,TRBJ2-7,TRBV6-5,CASGMLRDVAQYF,TGTGCCAGTGGTATGTTGCGGGACGTCGCGCAGTACTTC
TRBD2,NA,TRBJ2-7,TRBV11-3,CASSLDGGRPEQYF,TGTGCCAGCAGCTTAGACGGCGGGAGGCCCGAGCAGTACTTC
NA,NA,TRBJ2-2,TRBV7-8,CASSLRGVTGELFF,TGTGCCAGCAGCTTAAGGGGGGTCACCGGGGAGCTGTTTTTT
NA,NA,TRBJ2-7,TRBV14,CASSQGRRTYEQYF,TGTGCCAGCAGCCAAGGCAGACGAACCTACGAGCAGTACTTC
NA,NA,TRBJ1-2,TRBV19,CASSTARRGINYGYTF,TGTGCCAGTAGTACCGCTCGGAGAGGCATTAACTATGGCTACACCTTC
TRBD1,NA,TRBJ2-3,TRBV7-9,CASSRPGTGGLDTQYF,TGTGCCAGCAGCAGGCCCGGGACAGGGGGTCTAGATACGCAGTATTTT
TRBD1,NA,TRBJ1-5,TRBV28,CASSSMTGGVDQPQHF,TGTGCCAGCAGTTCGATGACAGGGGGAGTGGATCAGCCCCAGCATTTT
NA,NA,TRBJ1-2,TRBV19,CASTPSLAGDNYGYTF,TGTGCCAGTACCCCCAGTCTGGCAGGGGATAACTATGGCTACACCTTC
NA,NA,TRBJ2-3,TRBV28,CASSFSSSRDTQYF,TGTGCCAGCAGTTTCTCCAGCTCAAGAGATACGCAGTATTTT
NA,NA,TRBJ2-2,TRBV27,CATRGALNTGELFF,TGTGCCACCCGGGGAGCCCTGAACACCGGGGAGCTGTTTTTT
TRBD2,NA,TRBJ2-3,TRBV28,CASSSPASGTDTQYF,TGTGCCAGCAGTTCCCCGGCTAGCGGTACAGATACGCAGTATTTT
NA,NA,TRBJ1-5,TRBV30,CAWSPLQGWQPQHF,TGTGCCTGGAGTCCTCTACAGGGTTGGCAGCCCCAGCATTTT
NA,NA,TRBJ2-6,TRBV7-2,CASSLWDGSSGANVLTF,TGTGCCAGCAGTTTATGGGACGGGAGCTCTGGGGCCAACGTCCTGACTTTC
NA,NA,TRBJ2-5,TRBV29-1,CSVLLGNQETQYF,TGCAGCGTTCTCTTAGGGAACCAAGAGACCCAGTACTTC
TRBD1,NA,TRBJ1-3,TRBV15,CATSNYQGGSGNTIYF,TGTGCCACCAGCAATTATCAGGGGGGCTCTGGAAACACCATATATTTT
TRBD1,NA,TRBJ2-2,TRBV25-1,CASGGQGATGELFF,TGTGCCAGCGGGGGACAGGGGGCAACCGGGGAGCTGTTTTTT
NA,few,TRBJ1-5,TRBV28,CASSKTGTFLNQPQHF,TGTGCCAGCAGCAAAACCGGGACATTTCTTAATCAGCCCCAGCATTTT
NA,once,TRBJ2-7,TRBV5-1,CASRYSYEQYF,TGCGCCAGCAGGTACAGCTACGAGCAGTACTTC
TRBD2,NA,TRBJ2-3,TRBV18,CASSPTSGRALGTDTQYF,TGTGCCAGCTCACCGACTAGCGGGAGGGCGCTAGGAACAGATACGCAGTATTTT
NA,NA,TRBJ1-1,TRBV19,CASSRSGQNTEAFF,TGTGCCAGTAGTAGATCCGGACAGAACACTGAAGCTTTCTTT
TRBD1,NA,TRBJ2-2,TRBV5-4,CASSSKGQVSPNTGELFF,TGTGCCAGCAGCTCAAAGGGACAGGTGTCCCCGAACACCGGGGAGCTGTTTTTT
TRBD1,once,TRBJ1-1,TRBV29-1,CSVTTGDTEAFF,TGCAGCGTGACCACAGGGGACACTGAAGCTTTCTTT
NA,NA,TRBJ1-1,TRBV19,CASTHDGREAFF,TGTGCCAGTACCCACGACGGGAGAGAAGCTTTCTTT
NA,NA,TRBJ2-7,TRBV27,CASMVLGRGRYEQYF,TGTGCCAGCATGGTCCTGGGACGGGGCCGCTACGAGCAGTACTTC
NA,NA,TRBJ2-5,TRBV7-2,CASSAGRVETQYF,TGTGCCAGCAGCGCCGGACGAGTAGAGACCCAGTACTTC
TRBD2,NA,TRBJ2-1,TRBV5-1,CASSLPIAGGGEQFF,TGCGCCAGCAGCTTGCCTATAGCGGGAGGGGGTGAGCAGTTCTTC
NA,once,TRBJ2-3,TRBV7-9,CASSQDTDTQYF,TGTGCCAGCAGCCAAGACACAGATACGCAGTATTTT
TRBD1,once,TRBJ2-7,TRBV6-5,CASRPRQGEQYF,TGTGCCAGCAGACCTCGACAGGGCGAGCAGTACTTC
TRBD1,once,TRBJ2-7,TRBV7-9,CASSPTGVTGDGKYF,TGTGCCAGCAGCCCCACAGGGGTGACAGGGGATGGGAAGTACTTC
NA,NA,TRBJ2-7,TRBV5-6,CASSFLAPYEQYF,TGTGCCAGCAGCTTCTTGGCCCCCTACGAGCAGTACTTC
NA,NA,TRBJ1-5,TRBV4-1,CASSQGTDNQPQHF,TGCGCCAGCAGCCAAGGGACGGATAATCAGCCCCAGCATTTT
TRBD2,once,TRBJ2-5,TRBV5-8,CASSLSGTSDQETQYF,TGTGCCAGCAGCTTGAGTGGGACTAGCGATCAAGAGACCCAGTACTTC
TRBD2,once,TRBJ2-1,TRBV19,CASSIEGRAGKSYNEQFF,TGTGCCAGTAGTATAGAAGGCCGAGCGGGAAAGTCCTACAATGAGCAGTTCTTC
TRBD1,NA,TRBJ1-3,TRBV5-5,CASSLAARGPGNTIYF,TGTGCCAGCAGCTTGGCGGCCAGGGGGCCGGGAAACACCATATATTTT
TRBD1,NA,TRBJ2-7,TRBV28,CASSGTGDEYEQYF,TGTGCCAGCAGCGGGACAGGGGACGAGTACGAGCAGTACTTC
NA,NA,TRBJ1-2,TRBV28,CASSPRDVNYGYTF,TGTGCCAGCAGCCCTAGGGACGTAAACTATGGCTACACCTTC
NA,NA,TRBJ1-1,TRBV5-6,CASSFQGFDTEAFF,TGTGCCAGCAGCTTCCAGGGATTCGACACTGAAGCTTTCTTT
NA,NA,TRBJ1-2,TRBV7-9,CASSLTEQGSYGYTF,TGTGCCAGCAGCTTAACCGAACAGGGCTCCTATGGCTACACCTTC
NA,NA,TRBJ1-1,TRBV28,CASSLYAGVNTEAFF,TGTGCCAGCAGTTTATACGCGGGGGTGAACACTGAAGCTTTCTTT
NA,NA,TRBJ2-3,TRBV30,CAWSGLAGDTQYF,TGTGCCTGGAGTGGTCTAGCTGGAGATACGCAGTATTTT
TRBD1,NA,TRBJ1-4,TRBV6-1,CASILDRGDEKLFF,TGTGCCAGCATTCTGGACAGGGGCGATGAAAAACTGTTTTTT
NA,NA,TRBJ2-7,TRBV9,CASSPTPTGLTGEQYF,TGTGCCAGCAGCCCCACCCCGACAGGCCTTACGGGCGAGCAGTACTTC
NA,once,TRBJ1-5,TRBV27,CASSLLGVLDSNQPQHF,TGTGCCAGCAGTTTATTGGGTGTCTTAGACAGCAATCAGCCCCAGCATTTT
NA,NA,TRBJ1-1,TRBV5-1,CASSLALRSVNEAFF,TGCGCCAGCAGCTTGGCATTGCGGTCAGTTAATGAAGCTTTCTTT
NA,NA,TRBJ2-7,TRBV30,CAWSALYEQYF,TGTGCCTGGAGTGCCTTATACGAGCAGTACTTC
NA,NA,TRBJ2-3,TRBV28,CASRSRETDTQYF,TGTGCCAGCCGTAGCCGGGAGACAGATACGCAGTATTTT
NA,NA,TRBJ2-3,TRBV29-1,CSVSPLRAPGTDTQYF,TGCAGCGTTTCCCCGCTAAGGGCCCCAGGGACAGATACGCAGTATTTT
TRBD2,once,TRBJ2-1,TRBV11-2,CASSPVASGYNVMEQFF,TGTGCCAGCAGCCCGGTGGCTAGCGGATACAATGTTATGGAGCAGTTCTTC
TRBD2,NA,TRBJ2-2,TRBV5-1,CASSFLAGDTGELFF,TGCGCCAGCAGCTTTCTAGCGGGGGACACCGGGGAGCTGTTTTTT
TRBD1,NA,TRBJ1-5,TRBV19,CASSRQGGNQPQHF,TGTGCCAGTAGTAGGCAGGGGGGCAATCAGCCCCAGCATTTT
TRBD1,once,TRBJ2-7,TRBV4-2,CASSRRDRAYEQYF,TGTGCCAGCAGCCGACGGGACAGGGCCTACGAGCAGTACTTC
NA,NA,TRBJ1-5,TRBV28,CASSLRGIQPQHF,TGTGCCAGCAGTTTAAGGGGGATCCAGCCCCAGCATTTT
NA,NA,TRBJ2-7,TRBV4-2,CASSQDPGTSTYEQYF,TGTGCCAGCAGCCAAGATCCCGGGACTTCCACCTACGAGCAGTACTTC
NA,NA,TRBJ2-6,TRBV7-9,CASSSQNPSGANVLTF,TGTGCCAGCAGCTCGCAGAATCCTTCGGGGGCCAACGTCCTGACTTTC